This TCR beta chain was observed in a study of blood T cells in healthy people across ages. Primed by a sample-barcoded 5' primer and a J-beta primer mix, a second PCR proceeded for about 6 to 11 cycles. TCRdb passed the 5' RACE reads through MiXCR, listing each CDR3 protein once. The data show about 930,000 distinct CDR3 sequences, with 29% seen just once and roughly 10% held by the top ten. Notes on the study in general: Compared with aged donors, long-lived donors showed fewer expanded clones, suggesting selection.

Looked up from germline, CDR1 is DFQATT and CDR2 is SNEGSKA (reference sequence). This CDR3 contains 13 residues. A word on this clonotype: Its antigen remains unidentified.

These same data were also listed under a study on T cells of mothers and their children. Turning to that study: The shaping of TCR recombination output by thymic selection is similar in related and unrelated pairs.

The chain carries TRBV20-1 and TRBJ2-4, with D unresolved. The last part of the DNA fits TRBJ2-7 better; the J call may be wrong. The TCR sequence derives from a woman in her forties in good health. The sample was blood. The chain's CDR3 is CSARSPEIAEQYF. CDR3 nucleotide sequence: TGCAGTGCTAGATCCCCCGAGATAGCCGAGCAGTACTTC.